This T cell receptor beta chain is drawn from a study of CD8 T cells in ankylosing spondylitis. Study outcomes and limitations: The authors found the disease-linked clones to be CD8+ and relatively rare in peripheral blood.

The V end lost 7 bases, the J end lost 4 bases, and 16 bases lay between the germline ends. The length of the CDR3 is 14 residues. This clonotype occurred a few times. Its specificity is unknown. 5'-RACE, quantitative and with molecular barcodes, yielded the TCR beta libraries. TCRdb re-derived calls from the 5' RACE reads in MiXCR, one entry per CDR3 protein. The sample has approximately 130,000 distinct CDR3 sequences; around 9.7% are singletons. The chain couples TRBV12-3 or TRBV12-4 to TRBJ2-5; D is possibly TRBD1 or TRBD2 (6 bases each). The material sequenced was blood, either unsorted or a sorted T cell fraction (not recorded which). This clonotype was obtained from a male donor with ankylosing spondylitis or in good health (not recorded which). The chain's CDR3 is CASTLPGGVETQYF. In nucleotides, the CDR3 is TGTGCCAGCACCCTCCCCGGGGGCGTAGAGACCCAGTACTTC.